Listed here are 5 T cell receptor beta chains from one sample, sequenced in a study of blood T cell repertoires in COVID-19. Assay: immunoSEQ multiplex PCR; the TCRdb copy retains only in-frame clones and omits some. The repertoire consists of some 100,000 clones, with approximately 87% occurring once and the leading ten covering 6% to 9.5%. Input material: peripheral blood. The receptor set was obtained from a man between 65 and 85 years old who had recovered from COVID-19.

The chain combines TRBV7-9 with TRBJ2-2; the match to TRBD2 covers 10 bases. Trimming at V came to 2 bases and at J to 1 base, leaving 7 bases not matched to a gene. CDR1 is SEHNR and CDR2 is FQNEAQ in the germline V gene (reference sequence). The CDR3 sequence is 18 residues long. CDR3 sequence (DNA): TGTGCCAGCAGCTTACTAGCGGGAGTAAGAGGGAACACCGGGGAGCTGTTTTTT. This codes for CASSLLAGVRGNTGELFF.

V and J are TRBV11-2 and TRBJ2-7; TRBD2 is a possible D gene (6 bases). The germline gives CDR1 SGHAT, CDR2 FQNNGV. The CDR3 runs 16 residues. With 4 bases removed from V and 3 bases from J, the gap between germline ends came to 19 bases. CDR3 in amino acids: CASSYGDSRGLYEQYF. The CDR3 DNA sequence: TGTGCCAGCAGCTACGGGGACTCCCGAGGCCTCTACGAGCAGTACTTC.

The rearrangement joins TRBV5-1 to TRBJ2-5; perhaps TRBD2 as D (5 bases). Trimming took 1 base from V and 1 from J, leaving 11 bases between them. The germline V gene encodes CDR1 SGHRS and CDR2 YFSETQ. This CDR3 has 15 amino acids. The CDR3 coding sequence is TGCGCCAGCAGCTTGCGGCGGGTGATCCAAGAGACCCAGTACTTC. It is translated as CASSLRRVIQETQYF.

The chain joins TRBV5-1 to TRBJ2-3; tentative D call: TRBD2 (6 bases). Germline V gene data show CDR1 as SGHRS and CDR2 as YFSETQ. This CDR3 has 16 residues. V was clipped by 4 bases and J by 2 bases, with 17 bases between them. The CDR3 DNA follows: TGCGCCAGCAGCGGCAATCGGGGGATTAACACAGATACGCAGTATTTT. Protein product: CASSGNRGINTDTQYF.

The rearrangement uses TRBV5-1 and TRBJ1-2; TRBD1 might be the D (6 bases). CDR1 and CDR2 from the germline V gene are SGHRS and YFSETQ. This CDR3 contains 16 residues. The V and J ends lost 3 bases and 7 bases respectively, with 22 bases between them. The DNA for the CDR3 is TGCGCCAGCAGCTCACAACCACAGGGCCCCGTAGGTGGCTACACCTTC. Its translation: CASSSQPQGPVGGYTF.